A selection of T cell receptor beta chains follows, all from one sample in a study of human T cells and chemical hapten exposure. TCRdb ran MiXCR on the RACE reads and lists one entry per CDR3 protein. The data contain 34,000 or so distinct CDR3 sequences, about 9.4% of them singletons. Sequencing was performed on whole blood, taken in connection with sensitization to the hapten diphenylcyclopropenone (DPC). The receptor source for this set is a man between 50 and 59 years old with alopecia areata. Some clones in this sample may be carry-over from other donors' samples. Each CDR3 is given with its conserved first and last residue. Each record gives: V gene, clone size, D gene, J gene, CDR3 DNA, CDR3 protein. D genes are given only for firm matches. Rows give clone size only sometimes, using once, few, many, or a class for an expanded clone.

>TRBV2|many|-|TRBJ1-2
TGTGCCAGCAGTGCCCCTGGGCGGTTCGCTAACTATGGCTACACCTTC
CASSAPGRFANYGYTF
>TRBV28|many|TRBD1|TRBJ1-1
TGTGCCAGCAATCGAGGACAGGGGATTCCTGAAGCTTTCTTT
CASNRGQGIPEAFF
>TRBV28|-|-|TRBJ1-1
TGTGCCAGCACCGACGGGGCCATGAACACTGAAGCTTTCTTT
CASTDGAMNTEAFF
>TRBV6-6|many|TRBD2|TRBJ2-1
TGTGCCAGCAGTTACTCGCGGGGGAGCTCCTACAATGAGCAGTTCTTC
CASSYSRGSSYNEQFF
>TRBV9|few|-|TRBJ2-3
TGTGCCAGCAGCGTAGCTTGGGGCGGTTCCGGTACGCAGTATTTT
CASSVAWGGSGTQYF
>TRBV28|many|-|TRBJ1-6
TGTGCCAGCAGTTCGGACAGATTTGATTCACCCCTCCACTTT
CASSSDRFDSPLHF
>TRBV28|many|-|TRBJ2-3
TGTGCCAGCAGGGACAGCGGCACAGATACGCAGTATTTT
CASRDSGTDTQYF
>TRBV20-1|many|-|TRBJ2-1
TGCAGTGCAGAGGGCGGGAACTCCTACAATGAGCAGTTCTTC
CSAEGGNSYNEQFF
>TRBV7-2|many|-|TRBJ2-7
TGTGCCGTGGGGGGAAGACAAACCTACGAGCAGTACTTC
CAVGGRQTYEQYF
>TRBV11-2|few|TRBD2|TRBJ2-1
TGTGCCAGCAGCATACCTTGGGGGAGGGCCCGGTATGAGCAGTTCTTC
CASSIPWGRARYEQFF
>TRBV27|many|-|TRBJ2-3
TGTGCCAGCAGTGGTTGGGGCTCTGGCACAGATACGCAGTATTTT
CASSGWGSGTDTQYF
>TRBV29-1|few|-|TRBJ2-2
TGCAGCGCCGAGCTTCCGGAAACCGGGGAGCTGTTTTTT
CSAELPETGELFF
>TRBV7-2|many|-|TRBJ2-3
TGTGCCAGCAGCCCGAGAGGATCCGCCTGGGTGGGTACGCAGTATTTT
CASSPRGSAWVGTQYF
>TRBV5-4|-|-|TRBJ2-1
TGTGCCAGCAGCTTCAACTACCCGGGCAATGAGCAGTTCTTC
CASSFNYPGNEQFF
>TRBV18|many|-|TRBJ2-2
TGTGCCAGCTCACCACCGGGGCTAACGAACACCGGGGAGCTGTTTTTT
CASSPPGLTNTGELFF
>TRBV12-5|many|-|TRBJ2-1
TGTGCTAGTGGTCTGGAACTAGGAGGGGGTGAGCAGTTCTTC
CASGLELGGGEQFF
>TRBV6-2/TRBV6-3|many|TRBD1|TRBJ1-1
TGTGCCAGCAGTTACGCACAGGGGGCGAGTGAAGCTTTCTTT
CASSYAQGASEAFF
>TRBV25-1|-|-|TRBJ2-7
TGTGCCAGCAGTGAGCCCGTACCATACGAGCAGTACTTC
CASSEPVPYEQYF
>TRBV6-2/TRBV6-3|-|TRBD1|TRBJ1-1
TGTGCCAGCAGCCAGGGACAGTGGAACACTGAAGCTTTCTTT
CASSQGQWNTEAFF
>TRBV2|many|-|TRBJ2-1
TGTGCCAGCAGGGGGGACTGGAGCTCCTACAATGAGCAGTTCTTC
CASRGDWSSYNEQFF
>TRBV7-8|many|-|TRBJ2-3
TGTGCCAGCAGCGCGGGCCCCTTCACAGATACGCAGTATTTT
CASSAGPFTDTQYF
>TRBV12-3/TRBV12-4|few|-|TRBJ2-1
TGTGCCAGCAACCGGGACCCGCAGAATGAGCAGTTCTTC
CASNRDPQNEQFF
>TRBV10-1|few|-|TRBJ1-1
TGCGCCAGCAGTGAGTCGGGAGGGATCACTGAAGCTTTCTTT
CASSESGGITEAFF
>TRBV29-1|many|-|TRBJ2-3
TGCAGCGGCGAGGAGGATACGCAGTATTTT
CSGEEDTQYF